These T cell receptor beta chains were read from a single sample in a study of beta chain features in type 1 diabetes. The assay was immunoSEQ multiplex PCR, and TCRdb's table has in-frame clones only and misses some. The sample lists hundreds of thousands of clones, approximately 14% seen once, with over 5.5% in the top ten. The sequenced sample was central memory CD4+ T cells from blood. Receptors were obtained from a young man in good health. CDR3s include the opening cysteine and the closing phenylalanine or tryptophan. The D gene is left open where the match is weak. Clone size is not always given. Where it is, it says once, few, many or a class for expanded clones.

J gene: TRBJ2-3; clone size: .; V gene: TRBV10-3; D gene: TRBD1; CDR3 DNA: TGTGCCAGCAGTCAAAAACAGGGGATCAGTGGAGATACGCAGTATTTT; CDR3 protein: CASSQKQGISGDTQYF
J gene: TRBJ1-2; clone size: .; V gene: TRBV7-2; D gene: .; CDR3 DNA: TGTGCCAGCAGTCAAGACAGTAGCTATGGCTACACCTTC; CDR3 protein: CASSQDSSYGYTF
J gene: TRBJ1-1; clone size: few; V gene: TRBV5-1; D gene: .; CDR3 DNA: TGCGCCAGCAGCGGTCAGGGGATGAACACTGAAGCTTTCTTT; CDR3 protein: CASSGQGMNTEAFF
J gene: TRBJ2-5; clone size: .; V gene: TRBV19; D gene: TRBD1; CDR3 DNA: TGTGCCAGTAAATCTCGACAGGGAAGGTTGGAGACCCAGTACTTC; CDR3 protein: CASKSRQGRLETQYF
J gene: TRBJ2-1; clone size: .; V gene: TRBV4-3; D gene: .; CDR3 DNA: TGCGCCAGCAGCCATCTCACAGCGAATGAGCAGTTCTTC; CDR3 protein: CASSHLTANEQFF
J gene: TRBJ2-5; clone size: .; V gene: TRBV18; D gene: .; CDR3 DNA: TGTGCCAGCTCACTGCAAGGGGGAGAGACCCAGTACTTC; CDR3 protein: CASSLQGGETQYF
J gene: TRBJ2-3; clone size: few; V gene: TRBV10-2; D gene: .; CDR3 DNA: TGCGCCAGCAGTGAAGGTAACAGACTCACAGATACGCAGTATTTT; CDR3 protein: CASSEGNRLTDTQYF
J gene: TRBJ1-1; clone size: many; V gene: TRBV19; D gene: .; CDR3 DNA: TGTGCCAGTAGTTTACAGGGTAGGATTTTGGGTGAAGCTTTCTTT; CDR3 protein: CASSLQGRILGEAFF
J gene: TRBJ1-4; clone size: .; V gene: TRBV5-4; D gene: TRBD1; CDR3 DNA: TGTGCCAGCAGCTTAGGGGGCGTGGGGGAAAAACTGTTTTTT; CDR3 protein: CASSLGGVGEKLFF
J gene: TRBJ1-2; clone size: .; V gene: TRBV10-3; D gene: .; CDR3 DNA: TGTGCCATCAGGGACAGTCTTAACTATGGCTACACCTTC; CDR3 protein: CAIRDSLNYGYTF
J gene: TRBJ2-5; clone size: few; V gene: TRBV19; D gene: .; CDR3 DNA: TGTGCCAGTAGTATTCCTCAGGGAGCCACAGGGGAGACCCAGTACTTC; CDR3 protein: CASSIPQGATGETQYF